What follows is one T cell receptor beta chain and its context. This specimen comes from a study of shared clonotypes between healthy human individuals. Method: immunoSEQ multiplex PCR; TCRdb's copy keeps in-frame clones and lacks some. Here the sample spans 600,000 to 800,000 clones, 72% being singletons. This CDR3 is 16 amino acids long. V was clipped by 1 base and J by 5 bases; unmatched bases: 6. From germline, CDR1 is MGHRA and CDR2 YSYEKL. The sample consisted of memory CD4+ T cells sorted from blood. This sample's subset: CD45RA-negative fraction. This TCR derives from a woman in her 30s in good health. The chain couples TRBV4-1 to TRBJ2-3; 10 bases are shared with TRBD2. CDR3 in amino acids: CASSQGGSGRLDTQYF. The DNA for the CDR3 is TGCGCCAGCAGCCAAGGGGGTAGCGGGAGGTTAGATACGCAGTATTTT.